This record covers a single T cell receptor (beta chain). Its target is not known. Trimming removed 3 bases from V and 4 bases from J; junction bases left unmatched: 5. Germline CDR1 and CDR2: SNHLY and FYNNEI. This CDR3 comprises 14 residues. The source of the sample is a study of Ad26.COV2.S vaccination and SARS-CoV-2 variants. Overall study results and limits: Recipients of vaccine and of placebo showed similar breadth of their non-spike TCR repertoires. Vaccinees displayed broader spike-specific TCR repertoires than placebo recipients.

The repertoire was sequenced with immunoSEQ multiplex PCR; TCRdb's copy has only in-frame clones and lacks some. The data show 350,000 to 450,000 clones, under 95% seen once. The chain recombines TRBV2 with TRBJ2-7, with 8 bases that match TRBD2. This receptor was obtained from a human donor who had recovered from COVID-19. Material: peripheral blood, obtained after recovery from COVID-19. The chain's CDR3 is CASSEGRGVYEQYF. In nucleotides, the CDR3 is TGTGCCAGCAGTGAGGGGCGGGGGGTATACGAGCAGTACTTC. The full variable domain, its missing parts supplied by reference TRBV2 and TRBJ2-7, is EPEVTQTPSHQVTQMGQEVILRCVPISNHLYFYWYRQILGQKVEFLVSFYNNEISEKSEIFDDQFSVERPDGSNFTLKIRSTKLEDSAMYFCASSEGRGVYEQYFGPGTRLTVT.